The 11 T cell receptor beta chains presented below share a single source sample, sequenced in a study of cytomegalovirus exposure and HLA in healthy donors. The primer mix had 60 Vbeta and 13 Jbeta primers. Profiled with immunoSEQ multiplex PCR; TCRdb holds only in-frame clones, not every one. The sample lists some 110,000 clones; 77% were seen once. Sequenced material: PBMCs. These receptors were taken from a woman between 40 and 55 years old in good health and CMV-seropositive.

The CDR3 is CASSDSEAGDDYTF. CDR3 in DNA: TGTGCCAGCAGTGATTCGGAGGCGGGGGATGACTACACCTTC. The chain has TRBV6-1 and TRBJ1-2, with a possible D match to TRBD1 (5 bases). CDR3 size: 14 residues. The germline V and J ends were trimmed by 3 bases and 10 bases, with 18 bases remaining between them. Germline assignment: CDR1 MNHNS and CDR2 SASEGT.

This clone appeared a single time. The chain couples TRBV6-1 to TRBJ1-1; D is ambiguous. Trimming removed 1 base from V and 3 bases from J, with 9 bases in between. The CDR3 loop spans 14 amino acids. From germline, CDR1 is MNHNS and CDR2 SASEGT. CDR3 nucleotide sequence: TGTGCCAGCAGTGAAGGGCCCAAAGACACTGAAGCTTTCTTT. Translated: CASSEGPKDTEAFF.

The chain carries TRBV19 and TRBJ1-5; 7 bases agree with TRBD1. This CDR3 is built from 14 residues. The V gene end was trimmed by 6 bases and the J gene end by 5 bases; junction bases not matched to a gene: 7. Germline values: CDR1 LNHDA, CDR2 SQIVND (reference sequence). The CDR3 bases are TGTGCCAGTAGCCCGGGACAGAGTTATCAGCCCCAGCATTTT. This translates into CASSPGQSYQPQHF.

This clone was picked up a small number of times. The rearrangement joins TRBV6-6 to TRBJ1-2; TRBD1 agrees at 8 bases. The V segment lost 5 bases and the J segment 4 bases; nucleotides outside the gene matches: 6. The CDR3 is made up of 14 amino acids. Germline V gene lookup returns CDR1 MNHNY and CDR2 SVGAGI (reference sequence). CDR3 sequence (DNA): TGTGCCAGCAGTGGTAACGACAGGGGCTATGGCTACACCTTC. It encodes CASSGNDRGYGYTF.

The V gene is TRBV5-1, the J gene TRBJ2-4, with TRBD1 matching over 8 bases. V lost 4 bases and J lost 6; bases outside the gene matches: 9. The CDR3 extends over 15 amino acids. CDR1 is SGHRS, CDR2 YFSETQ, per germline. This chain's CDR3 is CASSVRGPQGNIQYF. The CDR3 bases are TGCGCCAGCAGCGTCAGGGGGCCGCAGGGAAACATTCAGTACTTC.

V gene TRBV28 combines with J gene TRBJ1-2; maybe TRBD1 (6 bases). Looked up from germline, CDR1 is MDHEN and CDR2 is SYDVKM. There are 13 residues in the CDR3. Trimming cost V 3 bases and J 7 bases, with 12 bases left between them. CDR3 loop: CASSLPGGLGYTF. Here the CDR3 DNA reads TGTGCCAGCAGTTTGCCGGGGGGCCTTGGCTACACCTTC.

The chain is built from TRBV4-1 and TRBJ1-2, with 7 bases matching TRBD1. There are 15 residues in the CDR3. Per germline, CDR1 MGHRA and CDR2 YSYEKL. The J segment lost 7 bases and the V segment lost 4 bases, leaving 12 bases of the junction unmatched. CDR3 coding DNA: TGCGCCAGCAGCCCCCGGGACAGCCAAAGTGGTGGCTACACCTTC. The encoded protein is CASSPRDSQSGGYTF.

The chain has TRBV2 and TRBJ1-5, with 10 bases matching TRBD1. The germline V gene encodes CDR1 SNHLY and CDR2 FYNNEI. With 4 bases clipped from V and 6 bases from J, the junction kept 3 bases outside the gene matches. The CDR3 is made up of 14 amino acids. This CDR3 reads CASSGTGGRQPQHF. The CDR3 nucleotides are TGTGCCAGCAGTGGGACAGGGGGGCGTCAGCCCCAGCATTTT.

V usage is TRBV11-1 and J usage is TRBJ2-3, with a possible D match to TRBD2 (6 bases). Germline V gives CDR1 SGHAT, CDR2 FQDESV (reference sequence). The CDR3 has 11 residues. The CDR3 sequence is CWAGTTDTQYF. CDR3 in DNA: TGTTGGGCGGGAACCACAGATACGCAGTATTTT.

This chain connects TRBV29-1 to TRBJ2-7; weak D call: TRBD1 (6 bases). With 2 bases removed from V and 2 bases from J, the gap between germline ends came to 16 bases. The CDR3 extends over 15 amino acids. The germline gives CDR1 SQVTM, CDR2 ANQGSEA. The CDR3 DNA sequence: TGCAGCGTTGAAATGGAGACAGGCGAGACCTACGAGCAGTACTTC. Translated: CSVEMETGETYEQYF.

The CDR3 nucleotides are TGTGCCAGTAGTATGGCCGGTAGCTACGAGCAGTACTTC. It codes for CASSMAGSYEQYF. The chain combines TRBV19 with TRBJ2-5; no clear D. Matching the DNA end better, TRBJ2-7 makes the J call doubtful. The germline V gene encodes CDR1 LNHDA and CDR2 SQIVND (reference sequence). The CDR3 length is 13 residues.